This TCR beta chain was identified during a study of blood T cell repertoires in COVID-19. Data came from immunoSEQ multiplex PCR; TCRdb stores just in-frame clones and leaves some out. The table has nearly 250,000 clones, 85% seen once; the top ten hold approximately 9%. With V trimmed by 0 bases and J by 1 base, 4 bases remained unmatched. CDR1 and CDR2 (germline): SGHRS, YFSETQ. The CDR3 is 15 residues long. Sequenced input: PBMCs or T cells enriched from blood (not recorded which). The chain combines TRBV5-1 with TRBJ2-7, with 7 bases identical to TRBD2. The source is a woman in her fifties or sixties with acute COVID-19. CDR3: CASSLASGPSYEQYF. CDR3 coding DNA: TGCGCCAGCAGCTTGGCTAGCGGACCATCCTACGAGCAGTACTTC.